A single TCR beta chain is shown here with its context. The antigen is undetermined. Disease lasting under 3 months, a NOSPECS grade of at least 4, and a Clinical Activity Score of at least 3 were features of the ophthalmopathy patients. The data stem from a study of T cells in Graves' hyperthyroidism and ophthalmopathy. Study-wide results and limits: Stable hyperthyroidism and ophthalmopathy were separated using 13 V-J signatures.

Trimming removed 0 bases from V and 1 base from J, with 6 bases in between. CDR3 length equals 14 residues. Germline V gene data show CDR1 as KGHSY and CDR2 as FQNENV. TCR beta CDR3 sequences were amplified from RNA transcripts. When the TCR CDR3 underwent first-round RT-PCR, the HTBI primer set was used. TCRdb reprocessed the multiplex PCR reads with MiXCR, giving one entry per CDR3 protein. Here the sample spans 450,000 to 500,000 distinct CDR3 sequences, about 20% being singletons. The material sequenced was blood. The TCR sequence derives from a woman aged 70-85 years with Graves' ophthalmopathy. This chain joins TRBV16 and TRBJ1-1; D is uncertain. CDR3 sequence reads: CASSQSPTNTEAFF. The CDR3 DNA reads TGTGCCAGCAGCCAATCGCCTACGAACACTGAAGCTTTCTTT.